This note documents a single T cell receptor beta chain sequence. It lacks a known antigen. No base quality values were provided; no much bigger clone lies one nucleotide off. Measured from the cysteine to the phenylalanine, the CDR3 is 16 residues long. Just the 48-base CDR3 DNA is kept, in frame starting at base 1. The immunoSEQ Assay, a bias-controlled multiplex PCR, was used to amplify TCRbeta CDR3 regions from genomic DNA. The original pipeline was this. The number of nucleated cells in each sample was estimated by amplification of reference gene primers within the assay. Sequence reads were collapsed and filtered to measure the absolute abundance of every unique TCRbeta CDR3 rearrangement. For each sample, productive Simpson clonality was calculated as the square root of Simpson's diversity index over productive rearrangements. TCRdb obtained this table from immuneACCESS and retained in-frame rearrangements with V and J assigned. These tables miss some clones; where compared with another copy, unresolved V genes account for less than half of the shortfall, and the remainder is unexplained. D and trimming come from the DNA, and the V and J calls and clone size come from that table. Counted in this sample were roughly 100,000 clones; approximately 79% of them appeared once. Of the sample, 18% falls within the top ten clones.

The sample belongs to a study of blood T cell repertoires in COVID-19 (dated by TCRdb to about 2020). A note on the overall study: Samples covering the acute and convalescent phases of COVID-19 were provided by collaborators in the United States, Italy and Spain. Where HLA class I and class II types were available, the types were taken from metadata supplied by the sample provider, not from assay-based typing. The material from the prospective study consisted of cDNA or gDNA derived from T cells, B-cell-depleted T cells, or PBMCs. Samples came from the ongoing ImmuneRACE study (first 160 participants) plus 1,254 subjects from 6 global collaborators. The dataset comprised deeply sampled blood TCRbeta repertoires from subjects exposed to, actively infected with, or recovered from COVID-19. The repertoires were made available in a free public database intended to serve as a resource for research on the immune response to SARS-CoV-2. A de-identified subject ID, COVID-19 status, age in years and sex were almost always included in the sample metadata. Summary of the overall study and its limitations: Clinical and demographic metadata were provided uncurated, with the amount varying by source and participant.

The collaborating institutions used their own protocols to collect whole blood in K2EDTA tubes. For TCRbeta analysis, collaborators shipped samples in one of three forms: frozen whole blood, isolated PBMCs, or DNA extracted from either of those sample types. The chain links TRBV21-1 with TRBJ2-1; the table's D call of TRBD2 was not tested on the DNA. TRBV21-1 is classified as a pseudogene. This receptor was identified in an elderly woman with active or convalescent COVID-19. The sample consisted of peripheral blood. The CDR3 region has the sequence CASSKGRARSYNEQFF. The nucleotides are TGTGCCAGCAGCAAAGGTAGAGCGAGATCCTACAATGAGCAGTTCTTC.